The 25 T cell receptor beta chains in this list originate from one sample, sequenced in a study of cytomegalovirus exposure and HLA in healthy donors (dated by TCRdb to 2016 to 2017). Receptor amplification or capture employed the immunoSEQ multiplex PCR assay. For the multiplex PCR, a mixture combining 60 forward primers for TCR Vbeta segments and 13 reverse primers for TCR Jbeta segments was used. TCRdb carries this immuneACCESS record with in-frame sequences only. Its versions omit some clonotypes, under half of them owing to an unresolved V gene in the studies checked, with the rest unexplained. This sample gives over 150,000 clones in total; approximately 88% of them show up just once. Together, the top ten hold approximately 1.3% of the sample. Sequencing used PBMCs. The source is a boy aged 2-9 years in good health and CMV-seronegative.

The sample holds one count of this clone. This rearrangement joins TRBV11-2 to TRBJ1-6; 7 bases match TRBD1. CDR3 length: 16 amino acids. The V gene's germline CDR1 is SGHAT and CDR2 FQNNGV. The trim removed 5 bases at V and 10 bases at J, leaving 14 bases unmatched. CDR3 nucleotides: TGTGCCAGCAGCGCCAATGTGGGACAGAGGGGCTCACCCCTCCACTTT. It translates to CASSANVGQRGSPLHF. Based on the CDR3 plus reference TRBV11-2 and TRBJ1-6, the full variable domain is EAGVAQSPRYKIIEKRQSVAFWCNPISGHATLYWYQQILGQGPKLLIQFQNNGVVDDSQLPKDRFSAERLKGVDSTLKIQPAKLEDSAVYLCASSANVGQRGSPLHFGNGTRLTVT.

This chain links TRBV5-1 with TRBJ1-3; D possibly corresponds to TRBD1 (6 bases). There are 16 residues in the CDR3. V was cut by 0 bases and J by 4 bases, with 14 bases left in between. CDR1 is SGHRS, CDR2 YFSETQ, per germline. CDR3 in DNA: TGCGCCAGCAGCTTGGGAGGGCAGGGGCCCGGAAACACCATATATTTT. Protein: CASSLGGQGPGNTIYF.

The chain recombines TRBV7-2 with TRBJ2-4, with TRBD1 matching over 9 bases. J gave up 7 bases and V 3 bases, and 4 bases lay outside the gene matches. CDR3 length equals 14 residues. Germline V gives CDR1 SGHTA, CDR2 FQGNSA. The DNA for the CDR3 is TGTGCCAGCAGCTTTGGCGGACAGGGGAACATTCAGTACTTC. This translates into CASSFGGQGNIQYF.

This rearrangement joins TRBV5-1 to TRBJ1-5, with D possibly being TRBD1 (5 bases). Germline V gene data show CDR1 as SGHRS and CDR2 as YFSETQ. This CDR3 has 15 residues. V lost 0 bases and J 4 bases, leaving 11 bases between the germline ends. CDR3 nucleotide sequence: TGCGCCAGCAGCTTGGCCGGGGGGAAAAATCAGCCCCAGCATTTT. Residues: CASSLAGGKNQPQHF.

V usage is TRBV18 and J usage is TRBJ2-5; 8 bases are shared with TRBD2. V lost 0 bases to trimming and J lost 5 bases; unmatched junction nucleotides: 5. Looked up from germline, CDR1 is KGHSH and CDR2 is LQKENI. The CDR3 is 15 amino acids. The DNA of the CDR3 is TGTGCCAGCTCACCACCCGGGGGGGCCCGGGAGACCCAGTACTTC. Translating it yields CASSPPGGARETQYF.

This chain connects TRBV2 to TRBJ2-4; a possible D gene is TRBD2 (5 bases). Trimming stripped 6 bases from V and 0 bases from J, with 15 bases between. CDR3 length: 16 amino acids. The germline CDR1 and CDR2 sequences are SNHLY and FYNNEI. Here the CDR3 reads CASRAHDGVAKNIQYF. For the CDR3, the DNA is TGTGCCAGCAGGGCCCACGACGGGGTAGCCAAAAACATTCAGTACTTC.

The rearrangement uses TRBV27 and TRBJ1-1, with D possibly being TRBD1 (6 bases). Trimming took off 3 bases at V and 4 bases at J, with 9 bases between the two ends. From germline, CDR1 is MNHEY and CDR2 SMNVEV (reference sequence). The length of the CDR3 is 13 residues. The DNA for the CDR3 is TGTGCCAGCAGTTTTCAGGGGAGCACTGAAGCTTTCTTT. It codes for CASSFQGSTEAFF.

This chain links TRBV7-9 with TRBJ1-4, with D unresolved. V was pared by 1 base and J by 5 bases, with 11 bases between. The CDR3 sequence is 15 residues long. The V gene's germline CDR1 is SEHNR and CDR2 FQNEAQ (reference sequence). For the CDR3, the DNA is TGTGCCAGCAGCTTAGGAGGGTCGGGGAATGAAAAACTGTTTTTT. It codes for CASSLGGSGNEKLFF. Looking up the rest from reference TRBV7-9 and TRBJ1-4 gives the full variable domain: DTGVSQNPRHKITKRGQNVTFRCDPISEHNRLYWYRQTLGQGPEFLTYFQNEAQLEKSRLLSDRFSAERPKGSFSTLEIQRTEQGDSAMYLCASSLGGSGNEKLFFGSGTQLSVL.

The genes are TRBV6-5 and TRBJ1-4, with a possible D match to TRBD1 (6 bases). The CDR3 contains 14 residues. V lost 10 bases and J 5 bases, leaving 17 bases between the germline ends. From germline, CDR1 is MNHEY and CDR2 SVGAGI. CDR3 in amino acids: CATSRTAENEKLFF. In DNA, the CDR3 is TGTGCCACTTCACGGACAGCAGAAAATGAAAAACTGTTTTTT.

The chain combines TRBV9 with TRBJ1-2; the D is unclear. The V gene's germline CDR1 is SGDLS and CDR2 YYNGEE. V lost 0 bases and J 2 bases, leaving 8 bases between the germline ends. The CDR3 extends over 14 amino acids. DNA for the CDR3: TGTGCCAGCAGCGTAGGAGAGCTGAACTATGGCTACACCTTC. It codes for CASSVGELNYGYTF. The whole variable domain, filled in from reference TRBV9 and TRBJ1-2, reads DSGVTQTPKHLITATGQRVTLRCSPRSGDLSVYWYQQSLDQGLQFLIQYYNGEERAKGNILERFSAQQFPDLHSELNLSSLELGDSALYFCASSVGELNYGYTFGSGTRLTVV.

The chain combines TRBV7-9 with TRBJ2-3, with 7 bases aligning to TRBD1. The germline V gene encodes CDR1 SEHNR and CDR2 FQNEAQ (reference sequence). The J segment lost 0 bases and the V segment lost 4 bases, leaving 1 base of the junction unmatched. This CDR3 has 14 residues. The DNA for the CDR3 is TGTGCCAGCAGCTGGGACAGCAGCACAGATACGCAGTATTTT. Translating gives CASSWDSSTDTQYF.

This sequence joins TRBV29-1 and TRBJ2-7; D may be TRBD2 (5 bases). Germline V CDR1 and CDR2: SQVTM, ANQGSEA. V gave up 6 bases and J gave up 3 bases, with 9 bases separating them. The CDR3 has 11 residues. The DNA of the CDR3 is TGCAGCGTGGCGGCGGGCTACGAGCAGTACTTC. Protein sequence: CSVAAGYEQYF.

The chain links TRBV11-2 to TRBJ1-1, with 10 bases matching TRBD1. CDR1 is SGHAT, CDR2 FQNNGV, per germline. This CDR3 region has 17 residues. J gave up 2 bases and V 5 bases, and 11 bases lay outside the gene matches. CDR3 in amino acids: CASSQNRDRGFNTEAFF. For the CDR3, the DNA is TGTGCCAGCAGCCAGAACCGGGACAGGGGATTTAACACTGAAGCTTTCTTT.

V and J are TRBV4-1 and TRBJ2-2; tentatively, D is TRBD2 (6 bases). The CDR3 length is 14 residues. Trimming removed 1 base at V and 7 bases at J, with 10 bases between. Germline V gene lookup returns CDR1 MGHRA and CDR2 YSYEKL. CDR3 DNA: TGCGCCAGCAGCCAAGGGGGGGAAGGCGGGGAGCTGTTTTTT. This gives the protein CASSQGGEGGELFF.

The rearrangement uses TRBV7-2 and TRBJ2-7, with D unresolved. V was cut by 5 bases and J by 1 base, with 18 bases left in between. Germline assignment: CDR1 SGHTA and CDR2 FQGNSA. The CDR3 totals 16 residues. Written as DNA, the CDR3 is TGTGCCAGCAGCCGCCGTCCAGGTGCCAATTCCTACGAGCAGTACTTC. It encodes CASSRRPGANSYEQYF.

The chain joins TRBV29-1 to TRBJ2-2; 7 bases agree with TRBD2. Germline assignment: CDR1 SQVTM and CDR2 ANQGSEA. V was pared by 0 bases and J by 3 bases, with 4 bases of the junction left unmatched. The CDR3 is 15 residues long. The CDR3 bases are TGCAGCGTTGAAGATCCAGGGAGGGACACCGGGGAGCTGTTTTTT. The encoded protein is CSVEDPGRDTGELFF.

The rearrangement uses TRBV5-6 and TRBJ2-3, with 8 bases lining up with TRBD2. The CDR3 length is 17 residues. Germline V CDR1 and CDR2: SGHDT, YYEEEE. The V segment lost 4 bases and the J segment 0 bases; nucleotides outside the gene matches: 10. CDR3 sequence (DNA): TGTGCCAGCAGCCGAATGATTAGCGGGGCTAGCACAGATACGCAGTATTTT. Encoded protein: CASSRMISGASTDTQYF.

The chain recombines TRBV5-8 with TRBJ2-1; D gene uncertain. The germline CDR1 and CDR2 sequences are SGHTS and YDEGEE. The CDR3 sequence is 16 residues long. The V end lost 4 bases, the J end lost 4 bases, and 18 bases lay between the germline ends. The CDR3 nucleotides are TGTGCCAGCAGCGAAACTCTGATCCCCATATACAATGAGCAGTTCTTC. Translation gives CASSETLIPIYNEQFF.

The CDR3 nucleotides read TGTGCCAGCAGCCGACAGGGGACCTACTATGGCTACACCTTC. Its translation: CASSRQGTYYGYTF. This chain connects TRBV28 to TRBJ1-2; 8 nucleotides agree with TRBD1. Germline CDR1 reads MDHEN; CDR2 reads SYDVKM. This CDR3 spans 14 amino acids. V was pared by 6 bases and J by 3 bases, with 6 bases of the junction left unmatched.

The V call is TRBV6-5, the J call TRBJ1-1; maybe TRBD1 (6 bases). With 7 bases removed from V and 5 bases from J, the gap between germline ends came to 17 bases. CDR1 and CDR2 from the germline V gene are MNHEY and SVGAGI. The CDR3 has 14 amino acids. This CDR3 is CASTPFGGRTEAFF. CDR3 sequence (DNA): TGTGCCAGCACCCCCTTCGGGGGGCGAACTGAAGCTTTCTTT.

This rearrangement joins TRBV10-3 to TRBJ2-5, with TRBD1 identical over 9 bases. V trimming: 2 bases; J trimming: 4 bases; junction bases outside the gene matches: 8. The CDR3 length is 16 residues. The germline V gene encodes CDR1 ENHRY and CDR2 SYGVKD. The DNA for the CDR3 is TGTGCCATCAGTGAGCCGGGGGACAGGGTGCGAGAGACCCAGTACTTC. Translation gives CAISEPGDRVRETQYF.

The chain carries TRBV9 and TRBJ2-5, with D possibly being TRBD1 (6 bases). The assigned J gene may be wrong: the sequence end matches TRBJ2-7 better. The CDR3 extends over 18 amino acids. Germline V gene lookup returns CDR1 SGDLS and CDR2 YYNGEE. CDR3 DNA: TGTGCCAGCAGCGAAGGCGGATCAACCAGGGGCGCAGCCTACGAGCAGTACTTC. Translation gives CASSEGGSTRGAAYEQYF.

The J gene is TRBJ2-7, the V gene TRBV11-1; TRBD1 aligns across 7 bases. The length of the CDR3 is 14 residues. Germline values: CDR1 SGHAT, CDR2 FQDESV (reference sequence). V was clipped by 3 bases and J by 3 bases; unmatched bases: 5. In DNA form, the CDR3 reads TGTGCCAGCAGCTTGCCCGGGACAGACTACGAGCAGTACTTC. This sequence encodes CASSLPGTDYEQYF.

This clone occurred once. This sequence joins TRBV4-3 and TRBJ1-3; no clear D. The CDR3 loop spans 16 amino acids. V was trimmed by 0 bases and J by 0 bases, leaving 9 bases between them. CDR1 and CDR2 from the germline V gene are LGHNA and YSLEER. The CDR3 sequence: CASSQDYGDSGNTIYF. DNA for the CDR3: TGCGCCAGCAGCCAAGATTACGGGGACTCTGGAAACACCATATATTTT.

The chain couples TRBV6-4 to TRBJ1-2; no definite D call. V was clipped by 5 bases and J by 0 bases, with 7 bases between them. The germline V gene encodes CDR1 MRHNA and CDR2 SNTAGT. This CDR3 is 13 amino acids long. The CDR3 region has the DNA TGTGCCAGCAGTTCGAGTCCTAACTATGGCTACACCTTC. It translates to CASSSSPNYGYTF.